Below are 14 T cell receptor beta chains sequenced from a single sample in a study of control samples from healthy donors and cancer patients. Profiled with immunoSEQ multiplex PCR; TCRdb holds only in-frame clones, not every one. The repertoire holds 100,000 or so clones, with 91% as singletons. Sequencing used blood. Receptors were obtained from a woman in her 30s in good health.

The gene calls are TRBV6-5 and TRBJ1-2, with 7 bases lining up with TRBD1. Trimming took 4 bases from V and 11 from J; bases not matched to a gene: 7. Germline assignment: CDR1 MNHEY and CDR2 SVGAGI. The CDR3 length is 12 residues. CDR3 region: CASSLGRGVYTF. CDR3 bases: TGTGCCAGCAGTTTGGGCAGGGGGGTTTACACCTTC.

The gene calls are TRBV5-4 and TRBJ1-6; a possible D gene is TRBD1 (6 bases). The CDR3 length is 17 residues. V lost 1 base, J lost 2 bases, and 13 bases lay in between. Germline loops: CDR1 SGHNT, CDR2 YYREEE (reference sequence). In nucleotides, the CDR3 is TGTGCCAGCAGCTTGACAGGGAGTGGGACCTATAATTCACCCCTCCACTTT. Translated: CASSLTGSGTYNSPLHF.

This sequence joins TRBV27 and TRBJ1-2, with D hard to call. V lost 5 bases to trimming and J lost 7 bases, with 11 bases between them. The CDR3 is 12 residues long. Per germline, CDR1 MNHEY and CDR2 SMNVEV (reference sequence). The CDR3 is CASSAGMGGYTF. For the CDR3, the DNA is TGTGCCAGCAGTGCCGGGATGGGTGGCTACACCTTC.

The table lists this clone with a count of one. The V and J genes are TRBV28 and TRBJ1-5; D call uncertain. The germline gives CDR1 MDHEN, CDR2 SYDVKM. This CDR3 has 16 amino acids. Trimming took 1 base from V and 0 from J, leaving 10 bases between them. The CDR3 DNA follows: TGTGCCAGCAGTTTATTATCAAGACATAGCAATCAGCCCCAGCATTTT. Translation gives CASSLLSRHSNQPQHF.

The chain has TRBV11-3 and TRBJ2-1, with 13 bases aligning to TRBD2. The CDR3 is made up of 16 amino acids. Unmatched junction bases numbered 8, after V lost 3 bases and J lost 9 bases. Germline V gives CDR1 SGHNT, CDR2 YENEEA. DNA for the CDR3: TGTGCCAGCAGCTTCGCACTAGCGGGAGGGCTGGGTGAGCAGTTCTTC. Protein sequence: CASSFALAGGLGEQFF. The full variable domain, in which reference TRBV11-3 and TRBJ2-1 provide the parts outside the CDR3, is EAGVVQSPRYKIIEKKQPVAFWCNPISGHNTLYWYLQNLGQGPELLIRYENEEAVDDSQLPKDRFSAERLKGVDSTLKIQPAELGDSAVYLCASSFALAGGLGEQFFGPGTRLTVL.

The gene calls are TRBV5-4 and TRBJ1-4; D remains ambiguous. CDR3 length: 14 amino acids. Germline CDR1 is SGHNT and CDR2 is YYREEE (reference sequence). Trimming stripped 0 bases from V and 2 bases from J, with 5 bases between. CDR3 sequence (DNA): TGTGCCAGCAGCTTGGCGGTCACTAATGAAAAACTGTTTTTT. Amino acids: CASSLAVTNEKLFF.

This clone has a handful of counts. The chain combines TRBV5-4 with TRBJ2-2; 10 bases map to TRBD2. Germline V gene lookup returns CDR1 SGHNT and CDR2 YYREEE (reference sequence). The CDR3 extends over 15 amino acids. After removal of 2 bases from V and 6 bases from J, the junction contained 4 bases not matched to a gene. CDR3 residues: CASSLPSGSPGELFF. The CDR3 region has the DNA TGTGCCAGCAGCTTACCTAGCGGGAGTCCCGGGGAGCTGTTTTTT.

This sequence joins TRBV19 and TRBJ1-1; TRBD1 might be the D (6 bases). The CDR3 sequence is 15 residues long. V lost 2 bases and J 4 bases, leaving 14 bases between the germline ends. Germline values: CDR1 LNHDA, CDR2 SQIVND (reference sequence). CDR3 amino acids: CASSIWGALGTEAFF. CDR3 DNA: TGTGCCAGTAGTATATGGGGGGCGCTGGGCACTGAAGCTTTCTTT.

This chain uses TRBV7-2 with TRBJ2-2; the D is unclear. Germline V lookup: CDR1 SGHTA, CDR2 FQGNSA. V was clipped by 1 base and J by 1 base, with 10 bases between them. This CDR3 contains 16 residues. CDR3 nucleotide sequence: TGTGCCAGCAGCTTAGTTAGTCAGCTGAACACCGGGGAGCTGTTTTTT. This sequence encodes CASSLVSQLNTGELFF.

The V and J genes are TRBV7-9 and TRBJ1-5, with 7 bases that match TRBD1. From germline, CDR1 is SEHNR and CDR2 FQNEAQ (reference sequence). Trimming cost V 4 bases and J 4 bases; bases outside gene matches: 4. CDR3 length: 14 residues. The CDR3 protein is CASSSDRENQPQHF. The CDR3 nucleotides read TGTGCCAGCAGCTCCGACAGGGAGAATCAGCCCCAGCATTTT.

The genes are TRBV5-5 and TRBJ1-3; 8 bases line up with TRBD1. CDR3 length: 14 amino acids. The V and J ends lost 7 bases and 4 bases, in that order; junction bases with no gene match: 7. CDR1 and CDR2 (germline): SGHKS, YYEKEE (reference sequence). Here the CDR3 reads CASLGQGEGNTIYF. The CDR3 coding sequence is TGTGCCAGCCTCGGACAGGGCGAAGGAAACACCATATATTTT.

CDR3 amino acids: CASSLMEGLLAYEQYF. The CDR3 DNA reads TGTGCCAGCAGCTTGATGGAGGGACTGCTCGCCTACGAGCAGTACTTC. This chain joins TRBV5-4 and TRBJ2-7, with TRBD2 as a possible D gene (6 bases). The V gene's germline CDR1 is SGHNT and CDR2 YYREEE (reference sequence). The CDR3 sequence is 16 residues long. Trimming took 1 base from V and 2 from J, leaving 16 bases between them.

The chain links TRBV28 to TRBJ1-5, with D perhaps TRBD1 (5 bases). There are 15 residues in the CDR3. Germline CDR1 is MDHEN and CDR2 is SYDVKM. Trimming removed 7 bases at V and 0 bases at J, with 13 bases between. CDR3 protein: CASTGAGGSNQPQHF. In DNA form, the CDR3 reads TGTGCCAGCACCGGTGCCGGGGGTAGCAATCAGCCCCAGCATTTT.

This chain uses TRBV7-3 with TRBJ2-1, with 10 bases aligning to TRBD1. V dropped 1 base and J dropped 4; count of bases not matched to a gene: 4. Germline values: CDR1 SGHTA, CDR2 FQGTGA. The CDR3 is 16 amino acids. The CDR3 spells CASSLSWTGGYNEQFF. CDR3 in DNA: TGTGCCAGCAGCTTAAGCTGGACAGGGGGATACAATGAGCAGTTCTTC.